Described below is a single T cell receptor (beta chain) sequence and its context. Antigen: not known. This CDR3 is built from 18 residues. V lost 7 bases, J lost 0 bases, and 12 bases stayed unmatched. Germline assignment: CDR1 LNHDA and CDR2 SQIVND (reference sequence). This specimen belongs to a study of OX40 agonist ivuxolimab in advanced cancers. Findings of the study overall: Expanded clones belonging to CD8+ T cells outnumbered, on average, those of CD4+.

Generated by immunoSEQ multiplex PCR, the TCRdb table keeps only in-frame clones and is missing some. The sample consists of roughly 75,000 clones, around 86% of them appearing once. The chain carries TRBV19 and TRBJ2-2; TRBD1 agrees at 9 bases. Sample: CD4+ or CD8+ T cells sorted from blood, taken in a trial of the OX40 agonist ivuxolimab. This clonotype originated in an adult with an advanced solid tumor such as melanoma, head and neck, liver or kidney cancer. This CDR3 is CASKARDRVFANTGELFF. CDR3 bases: TGTGCCAGTAAAGCCCGGGACAGGGTTTTTGCGAACACCGGGGAGCTGTTTTTT.